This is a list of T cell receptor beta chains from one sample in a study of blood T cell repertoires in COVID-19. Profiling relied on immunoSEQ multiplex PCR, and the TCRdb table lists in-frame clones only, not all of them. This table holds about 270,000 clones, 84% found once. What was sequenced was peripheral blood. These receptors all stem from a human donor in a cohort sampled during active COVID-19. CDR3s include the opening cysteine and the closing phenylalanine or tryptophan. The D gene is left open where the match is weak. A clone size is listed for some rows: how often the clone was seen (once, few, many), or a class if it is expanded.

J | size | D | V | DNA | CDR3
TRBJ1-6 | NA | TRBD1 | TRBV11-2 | TGTGCCAGCAGCTTTGCCCCAGGGGGCCGGAATTCACCCCTCCACTTT | CASSFAPGGRNSPLHF
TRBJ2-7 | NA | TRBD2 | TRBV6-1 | TGTGCCAGCAGTGAAATCTCTAGCGGAAATTACGAGCAGTACTTC | CASSEISSGNYEQYF
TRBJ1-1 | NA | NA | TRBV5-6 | TGTGCCAGCAGCTTAGGGCCAGGGGACGCGAACACTGAAGCTTTCTTT | CASSLGPGDANTEAFF
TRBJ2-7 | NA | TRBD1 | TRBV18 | TGTGCCAGCTCACCGATACCGGGACAGGGAGCCAACGAGCAGTACTTC | CASSPIPGQGANEQYF
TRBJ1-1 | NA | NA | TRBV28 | TGTGCCAGCAGTTGGGAGCGGGGGTACACTGAAGCTTTCTTT | CASSWERGYTEAFF
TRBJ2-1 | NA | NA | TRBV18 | TGTGCCAGCTCTCGGGAGACTCGCAATGAGCAGTTCTTC | CASSRETRNEQFF
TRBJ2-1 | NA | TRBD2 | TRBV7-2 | TGTGCCAGCAGCTTAGATGGTAGGCGGGGGGCATACAATGAGCAGTTCTTC | CASSLDGRRGAYNEQFF
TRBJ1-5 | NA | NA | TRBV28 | TGTGCCAGCAGTCCCCGGGAGAGCAATCAGCCCCAGCATTTT | CASSPRESNQPQHF
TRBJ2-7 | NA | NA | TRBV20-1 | TGCAGTGTCTTGGGCGACTACGAGCAGTACTTC | CSVLGDYEQYF
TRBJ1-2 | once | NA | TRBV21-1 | TGTGCCAGCAGCAAAGTCGGGACAGCTAACTATGGCTACACCTTC | CASSKVGTANYGYTF
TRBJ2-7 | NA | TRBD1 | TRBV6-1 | TGTGCCAGCAGTGAAGGAGGGACAGGGAGGGGCGAGCAGTACTTC | CASSEGGTGRGEQYF
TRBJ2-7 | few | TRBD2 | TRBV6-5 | TGTGCCAGCACCTCGGGAGGTAGCGGGAGAAGCGAGCAGTACTTC | CASTSGGSGRSEQYF
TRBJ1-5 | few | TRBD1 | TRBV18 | TGTGCCAGCTCACCGATCTCTGGACAGGGGGCATCGAGAAGCAATCAGCCCCAGCATTTT | CASSPISGQGASRSNQPQHF
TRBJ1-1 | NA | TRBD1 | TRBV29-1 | TGCAGCGTACGACAGGGAAGGGGCACTGAAGCTTTCTTT | CSVRQGRGTEAFF
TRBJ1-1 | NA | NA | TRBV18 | TGTGCCAGCTCTCTAAGCGGGACACTCATGAACACTGAAGCTTTCTTT | CASSLSGTLMNTEAFF
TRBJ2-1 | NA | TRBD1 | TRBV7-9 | TGTGCCAGCAGCCCCCCCGGGACAGGGGTCGGAGAGCAGTTCTTC | CASSPPGTGVGEQFF
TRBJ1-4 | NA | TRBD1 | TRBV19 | TGTGCCAGTATCACCCTCGACAGGGTAGATCCTAGTAATGAAAAACTGTTTTTT | CASITLDRVDPSNEKLFF
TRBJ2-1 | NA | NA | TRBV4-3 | TGCGCCAGCAGCCAAGGTCTTGTGGGGGGTGGTGAGCAGTTCTTC | CASSQGLVGGGEQFF
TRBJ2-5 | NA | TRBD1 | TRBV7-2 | TGTGCCAGCAGCCGTAGGACAGGATCTCAAGAGACCCAGTACTTC | CASSRRTGSQETQYF
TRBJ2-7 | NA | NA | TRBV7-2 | TGTGCCAGCAGCTTATTCGCACAGTCTACCTACGAGCAGTACTTC | CASSLFAQSTYEQYF
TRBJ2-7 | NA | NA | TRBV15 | TGTGCCACCAGCTCCCGGGAGAACGGATCCTACGAGCAGTACTTC | CATSSRENGSYEQYF
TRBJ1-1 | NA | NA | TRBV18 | TGTGCCAGCTCCCCCTTAGGGGATACCACTGAAGCTTTCTTT | CASSPLGDTTEAFF
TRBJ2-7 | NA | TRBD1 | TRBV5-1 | TGCGCCAGCAGCGGCGGACAGGTTGGTTTCCCCTACGAGCAGTACTTC | CASSGGQVGFPYEQYF
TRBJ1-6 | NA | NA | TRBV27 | TGTGCCAGCAGTTTATATGATCGGAATTCACCCCTCCACTTT | CASSLYDRNSPLHF
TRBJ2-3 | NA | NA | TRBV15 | TGTGCCACCAGCAGAGTACCGCGGGAAGACCGCGGAACAGATACGCAGTATTTT | CATSRVPREDRGTDTQYF
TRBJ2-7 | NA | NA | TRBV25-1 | TGTGCCAGCAGTGAGTACGGCAGGGCCTCCTACGAGCAGTACTTC | CASSEYGRASYEQYF
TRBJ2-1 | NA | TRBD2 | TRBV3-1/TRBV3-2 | TGTGCCAGCAGCCCCGCCGCGGGGGGAAACAATGAGCAGTTCTTC | CASSPAAGGNNEQFF
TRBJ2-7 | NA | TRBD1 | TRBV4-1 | TGCGCCAGCAGCCTCGGGACAGGTGAAGAGCAGTACTTC | CASSLGTGEEQYF
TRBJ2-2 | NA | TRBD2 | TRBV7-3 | TGTGCCAGCAGCTTTCAGCGGACTAGCGCTGGCGGGGAGCTGTTTTTT | CASSFQRTSAGGELFF
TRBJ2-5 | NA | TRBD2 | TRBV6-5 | TGTGCCAGCAGTTACTGGCGGGGGGCGCGTAAAGAGACCCAGTACTTC | CASSYWRGARKETQYF
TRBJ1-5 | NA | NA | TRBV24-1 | TGTGCCACCAGTGATCCGGCGACAGGAAATAATCAGCCCCAGCATTTT | CATSDPATGNNQPQHF
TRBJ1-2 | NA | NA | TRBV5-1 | TGCGCCAGCAGCTTCGGGGGGCCCTATGGCTACACCTTC | CASSFGGPYGYTF
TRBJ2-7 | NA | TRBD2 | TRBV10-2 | TGCGCCAGCAGTGGAGTCAGGGAGGGGGAGCAGTACTTC | CASSGVREGEQYF